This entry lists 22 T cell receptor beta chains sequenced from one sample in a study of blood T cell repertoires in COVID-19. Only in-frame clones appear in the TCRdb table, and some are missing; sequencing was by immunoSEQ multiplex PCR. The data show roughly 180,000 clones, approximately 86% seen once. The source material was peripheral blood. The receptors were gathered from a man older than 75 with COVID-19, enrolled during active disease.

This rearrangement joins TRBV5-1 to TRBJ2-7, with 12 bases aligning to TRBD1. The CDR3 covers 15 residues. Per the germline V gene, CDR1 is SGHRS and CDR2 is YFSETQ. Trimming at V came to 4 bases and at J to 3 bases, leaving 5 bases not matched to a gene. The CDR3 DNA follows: TGCGCCAGCAGCGCCGGGACAGGGGGCGGCTACGAGCAGTACTTC. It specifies CASSAGTGGGYEQYF.

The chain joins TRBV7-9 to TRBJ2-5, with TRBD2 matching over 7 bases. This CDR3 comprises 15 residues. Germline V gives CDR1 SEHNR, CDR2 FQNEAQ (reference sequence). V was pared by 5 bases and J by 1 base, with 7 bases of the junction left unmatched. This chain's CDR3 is CASSTSAGIQETQYF. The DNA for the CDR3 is TGTGCCAGCAGCACGTCAGCGGGAATCCAAGAGACCCAGTACTTC.

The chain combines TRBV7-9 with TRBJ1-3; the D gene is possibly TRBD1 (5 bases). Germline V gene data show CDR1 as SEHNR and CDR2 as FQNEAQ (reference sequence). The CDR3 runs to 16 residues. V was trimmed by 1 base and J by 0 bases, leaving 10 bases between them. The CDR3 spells CASSLGQGNSGNTIYF. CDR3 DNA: TGTGCCAGCAGCTTAGGGCAGGGCAACTCTGGAAACACCATATATTTT.

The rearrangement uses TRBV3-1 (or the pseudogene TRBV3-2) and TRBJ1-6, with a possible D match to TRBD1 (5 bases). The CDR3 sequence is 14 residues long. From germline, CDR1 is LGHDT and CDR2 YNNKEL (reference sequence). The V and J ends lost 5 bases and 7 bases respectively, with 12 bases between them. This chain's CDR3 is CASSVTNRNSPLHF. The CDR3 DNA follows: TGTGCCAGCAGCGTCACCAACAGGAATTCACCCCTCCACTTT.

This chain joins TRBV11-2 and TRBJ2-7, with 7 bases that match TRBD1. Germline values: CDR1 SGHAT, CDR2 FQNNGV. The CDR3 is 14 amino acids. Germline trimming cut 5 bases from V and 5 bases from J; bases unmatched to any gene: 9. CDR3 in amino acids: CASSPRDSANEQYF. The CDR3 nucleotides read TGTGCCAGCAGCCCACGGGACAGCGCTAACGAGCAGTACTTC.

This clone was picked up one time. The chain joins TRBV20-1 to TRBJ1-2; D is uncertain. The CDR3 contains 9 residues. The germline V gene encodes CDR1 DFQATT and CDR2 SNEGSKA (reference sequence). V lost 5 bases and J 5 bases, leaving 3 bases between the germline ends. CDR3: CSASYGYTF. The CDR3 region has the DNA TGCAGTGCTTCTTATGGCTACACCTTC.

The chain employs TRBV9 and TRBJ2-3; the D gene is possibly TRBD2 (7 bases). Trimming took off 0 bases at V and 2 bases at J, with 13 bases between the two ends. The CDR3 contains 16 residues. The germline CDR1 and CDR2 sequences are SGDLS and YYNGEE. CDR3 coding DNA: TGTGCCAGCAGCGTAGTCGGGGGGCTCCCCACAGATACGCAGTATTTT. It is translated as CASSVVGGLPTDTQYF.

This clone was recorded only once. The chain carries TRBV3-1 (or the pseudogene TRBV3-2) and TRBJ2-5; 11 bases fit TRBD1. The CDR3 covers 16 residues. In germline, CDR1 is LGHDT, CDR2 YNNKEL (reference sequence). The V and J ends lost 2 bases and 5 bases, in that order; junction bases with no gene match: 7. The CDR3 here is CASSQRGQGEKETQYF. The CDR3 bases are TGTGCCAGCAGCCAAAGGGGACAGGGGGAGAAGGAGACCCAGTACTTC.

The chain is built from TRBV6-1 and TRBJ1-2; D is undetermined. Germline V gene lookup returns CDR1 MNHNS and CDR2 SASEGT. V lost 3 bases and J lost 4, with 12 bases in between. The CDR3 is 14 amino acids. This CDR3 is CASSDREAAYGYTF. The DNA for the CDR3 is TGTGCCAGCAGTGACCGGGAGGCGGCCTATGGCTACACCTTC.

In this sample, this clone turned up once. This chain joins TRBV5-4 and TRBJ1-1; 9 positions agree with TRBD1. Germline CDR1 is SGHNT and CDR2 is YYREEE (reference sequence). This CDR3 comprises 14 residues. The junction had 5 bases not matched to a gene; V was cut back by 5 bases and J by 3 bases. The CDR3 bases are TGTGCCAGCAGTTCCGGGACAGGGTACACTGAAGCTTTCTTT. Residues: CASSSGTGYTEAFF.

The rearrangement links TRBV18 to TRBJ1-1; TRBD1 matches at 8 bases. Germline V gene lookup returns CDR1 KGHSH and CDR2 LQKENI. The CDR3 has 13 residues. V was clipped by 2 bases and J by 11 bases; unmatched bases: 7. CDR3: CASSPRGQEYAFF. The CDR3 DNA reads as TGTGCCAGCTCACCAAGGGGACAGGAATACGCTTTCTTT.

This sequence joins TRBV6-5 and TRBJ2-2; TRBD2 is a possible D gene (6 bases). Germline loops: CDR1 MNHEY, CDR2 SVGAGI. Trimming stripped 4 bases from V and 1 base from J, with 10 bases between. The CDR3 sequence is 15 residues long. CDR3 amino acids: CASSLGLLNTGELFF. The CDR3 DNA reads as TGTGCCAGCAGTTTGGGACTTCTGAACACCGGGGAGCTGTTTTTT.

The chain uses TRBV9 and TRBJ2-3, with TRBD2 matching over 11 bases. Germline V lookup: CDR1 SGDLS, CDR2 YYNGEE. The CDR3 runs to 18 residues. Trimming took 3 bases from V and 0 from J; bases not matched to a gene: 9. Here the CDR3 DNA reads TGTGCCAGCAGCGCCACTAGCGGGGGCCTCCCAAGCACAGATACGCAGTATTTT. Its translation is CASSATSGGLPSTDTQYF.

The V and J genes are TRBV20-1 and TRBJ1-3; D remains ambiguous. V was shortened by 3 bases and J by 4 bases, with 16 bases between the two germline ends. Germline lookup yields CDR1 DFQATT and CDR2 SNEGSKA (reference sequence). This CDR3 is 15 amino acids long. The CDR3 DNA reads TGCAGTGCTAGTATACGCGGGGTAGGGGGAAACACCATATATTTT. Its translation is CSASIRGVGGNTIYF.

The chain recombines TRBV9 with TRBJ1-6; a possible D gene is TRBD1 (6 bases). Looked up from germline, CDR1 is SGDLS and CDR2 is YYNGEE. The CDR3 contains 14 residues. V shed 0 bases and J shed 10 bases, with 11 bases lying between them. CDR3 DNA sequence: TGTGCCAGCAGCGTAGCTTCTCAGGGGTCACCCCTCCACTTT. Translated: CASSVASQGSPLHF.

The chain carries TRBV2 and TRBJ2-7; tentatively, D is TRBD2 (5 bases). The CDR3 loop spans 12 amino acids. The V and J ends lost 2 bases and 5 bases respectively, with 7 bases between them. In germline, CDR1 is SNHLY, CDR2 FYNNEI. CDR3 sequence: CASSERGHEQYF. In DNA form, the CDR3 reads TGTGCCAGCAGTGAACGAGGGCACGAGCAGTACTTC.

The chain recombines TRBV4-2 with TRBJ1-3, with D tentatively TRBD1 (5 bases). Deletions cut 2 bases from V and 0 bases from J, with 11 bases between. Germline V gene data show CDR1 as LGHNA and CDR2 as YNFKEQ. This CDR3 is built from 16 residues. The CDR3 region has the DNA TGTGCCAGCAGCCAACGGGGGAGCGACTCTGGAAACACCATATATTTT. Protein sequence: CASSQRGSDSGNTIYF.

The CDR3 bases are TGTGCCAGTAGTATAGATCAGGGGACCGTCGCCCTCCACTTT. Its protein is CASSIDQGTVALHF. The rearrangement links TRBV19 to TRBJ1-6; a possible D gene is TRBD1 (6 bases). This CDR3 spans 14 amino acids. The germline V gene has CDR1 LNHDA and CDR2 SQIVND (reference sequence). Trimming removed 0 bases from V and 14 bases from J, with 14 bases in between.

The CDR3 sequence: CASSAGQLDARTQYF. The CDR3 coding sequence is TGTGCCAGCAGCGCCGGACAGCTCGACGCGAGGACCCAGTACTTC. This sequence joins TRBV5-4 and TRBJ2-5, with a possible D match to TRBD1 (6 bases). Germline V gives CDR1 SGHNT, CDR2 YYREEE (reference sequence). V was trimmed by 4 bases and J by 7 bases, leaving 20 bases between them. The CDR3 is 15 residues long.

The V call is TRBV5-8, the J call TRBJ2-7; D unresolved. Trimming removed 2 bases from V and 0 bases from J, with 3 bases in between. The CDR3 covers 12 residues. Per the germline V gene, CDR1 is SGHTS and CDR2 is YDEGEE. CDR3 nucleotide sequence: TGTGCCAGCAGCTTCTCCTCCTACGAGCAGTACTTC. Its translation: CASSFSSYEQYF.

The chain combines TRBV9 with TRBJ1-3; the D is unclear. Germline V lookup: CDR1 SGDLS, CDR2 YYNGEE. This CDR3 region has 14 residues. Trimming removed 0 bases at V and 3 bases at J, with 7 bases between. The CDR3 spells CASSVATVGNTIYF. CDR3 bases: TGTGCCAGCAGCGTAGCTACAGTTGGAAACACCATATATTTT.

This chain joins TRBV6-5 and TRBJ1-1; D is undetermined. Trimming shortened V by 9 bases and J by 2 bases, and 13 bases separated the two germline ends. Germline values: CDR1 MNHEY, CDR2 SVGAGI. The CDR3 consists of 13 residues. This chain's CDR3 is CASGNRENTEAFF. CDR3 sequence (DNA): TGTGCCAGTGGTAACAGAGAAAACACTGAAGCTTTCTTT.